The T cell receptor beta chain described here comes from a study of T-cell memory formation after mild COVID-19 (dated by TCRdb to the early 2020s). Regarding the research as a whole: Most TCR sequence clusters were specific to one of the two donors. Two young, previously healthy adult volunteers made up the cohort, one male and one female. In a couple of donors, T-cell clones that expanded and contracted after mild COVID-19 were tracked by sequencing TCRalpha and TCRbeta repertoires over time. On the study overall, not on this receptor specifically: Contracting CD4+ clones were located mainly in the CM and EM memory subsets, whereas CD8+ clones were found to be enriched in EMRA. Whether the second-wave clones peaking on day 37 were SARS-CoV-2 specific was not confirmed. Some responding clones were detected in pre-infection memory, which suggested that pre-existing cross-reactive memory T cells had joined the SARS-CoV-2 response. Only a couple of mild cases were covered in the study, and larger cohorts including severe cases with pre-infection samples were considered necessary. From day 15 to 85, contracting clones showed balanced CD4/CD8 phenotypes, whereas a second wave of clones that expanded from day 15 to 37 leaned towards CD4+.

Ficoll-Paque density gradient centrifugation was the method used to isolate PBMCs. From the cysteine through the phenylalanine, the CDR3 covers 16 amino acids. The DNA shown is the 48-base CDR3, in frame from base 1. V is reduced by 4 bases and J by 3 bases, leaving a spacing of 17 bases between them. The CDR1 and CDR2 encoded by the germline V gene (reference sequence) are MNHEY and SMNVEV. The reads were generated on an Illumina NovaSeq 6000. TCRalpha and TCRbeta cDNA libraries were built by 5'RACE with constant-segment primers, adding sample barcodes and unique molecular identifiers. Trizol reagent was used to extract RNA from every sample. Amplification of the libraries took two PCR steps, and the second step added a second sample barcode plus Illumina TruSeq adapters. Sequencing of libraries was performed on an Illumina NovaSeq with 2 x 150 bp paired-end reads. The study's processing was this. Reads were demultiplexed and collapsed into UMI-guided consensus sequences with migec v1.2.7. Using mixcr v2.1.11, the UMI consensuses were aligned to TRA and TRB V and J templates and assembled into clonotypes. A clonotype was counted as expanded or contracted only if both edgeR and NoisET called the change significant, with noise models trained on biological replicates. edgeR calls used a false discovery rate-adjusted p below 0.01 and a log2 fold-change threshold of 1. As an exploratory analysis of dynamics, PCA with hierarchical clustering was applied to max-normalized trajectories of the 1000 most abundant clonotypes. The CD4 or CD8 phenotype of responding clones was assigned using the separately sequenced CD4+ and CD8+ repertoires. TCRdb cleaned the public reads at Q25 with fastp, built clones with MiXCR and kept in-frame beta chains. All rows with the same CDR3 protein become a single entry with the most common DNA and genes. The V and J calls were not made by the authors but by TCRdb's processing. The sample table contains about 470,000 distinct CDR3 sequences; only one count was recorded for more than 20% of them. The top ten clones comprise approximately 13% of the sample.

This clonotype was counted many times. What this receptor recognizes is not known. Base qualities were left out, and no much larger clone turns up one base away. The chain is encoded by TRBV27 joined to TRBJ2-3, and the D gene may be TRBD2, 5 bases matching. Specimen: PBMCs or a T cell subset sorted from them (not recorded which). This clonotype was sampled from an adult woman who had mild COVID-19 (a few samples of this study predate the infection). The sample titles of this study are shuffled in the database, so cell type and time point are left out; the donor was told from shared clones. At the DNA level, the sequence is TGTGCCAGCAGTTCGAAACTAGGTTTAGCGACAGATACGCAGTATTTT. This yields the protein CASSSKLGLATDTQYF.